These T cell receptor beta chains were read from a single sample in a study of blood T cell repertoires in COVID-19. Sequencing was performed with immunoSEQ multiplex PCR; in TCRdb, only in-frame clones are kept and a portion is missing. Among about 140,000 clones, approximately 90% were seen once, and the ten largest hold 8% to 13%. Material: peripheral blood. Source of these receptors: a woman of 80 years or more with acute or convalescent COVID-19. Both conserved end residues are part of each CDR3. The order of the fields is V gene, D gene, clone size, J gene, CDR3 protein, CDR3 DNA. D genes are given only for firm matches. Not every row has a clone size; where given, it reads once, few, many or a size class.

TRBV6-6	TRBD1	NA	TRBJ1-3	CASSLSGGTGNTIYF	TGTGCCAGCAGTTTGTCAGGGGGCACTGGAAACACCATATATTTT
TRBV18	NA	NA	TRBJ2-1	CASSQEATSYNEQFF	TGTGCCAGCTCACAAGAAGCGACTAGTTACAATGAGCAGTTCTTC
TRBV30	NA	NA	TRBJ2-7	CAWTAGIAYEQYF	TGTGCCTGGACCGCGGGGATAGCCTACGAGCAGTACTTC
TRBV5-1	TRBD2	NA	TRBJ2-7	CASSLGGTSGDFEQYF	TGCGCCAGCAGCTTGGGGGGGACTAGCGGGGATTTCGAGCAGTACTTC
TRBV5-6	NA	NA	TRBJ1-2	CASSRFALQGDGYTF	TGTGCCAGCAGCCGATTCGCGCTACAGGGTGATGGCTACACCTTC
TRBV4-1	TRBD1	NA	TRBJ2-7	CASSLGTGGSYEQYF	TGCGCCAGCAGCCTTGGGACAGGTGGCTCCTACGAGCAGTACTTC
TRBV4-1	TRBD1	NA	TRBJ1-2	CASSPPTGGGYGYTF	TGCGCCAGCAGCCCTCCCACAGGGGGGGGCTATGGCTACACCTTC
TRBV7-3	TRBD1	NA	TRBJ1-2	CASSPQGAITYGYTF	TGTGCCAGCAGCCCTCAGGGGGCGATTACCTATGGCTACACCTTC
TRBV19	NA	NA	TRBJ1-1	CASSTERVTEAFF	TGTGCCAGTAGTACCGAGAGGGTCACTGAAGCTTTCTTT
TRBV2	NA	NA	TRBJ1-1	CASSVAGALGNTEAFF	TGTGCCAGCAGTGTTGCGGGGGCTCTTGGGAACACTGAAGCTTTCTTT
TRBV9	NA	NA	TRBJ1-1	CASSLSTGNTEAFF	TGTGCCAGCAGCCTTAGTACAGGGAACACTGAAGCTTTCTTT
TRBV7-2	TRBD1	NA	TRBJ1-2	CASSLNRGHSYGYTF	TGTGCCAGCAGCTTAAACAGGGGGCATAGCTATGGCTACACCTTC
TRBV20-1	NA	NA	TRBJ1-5	CSASRQGNQPQHF	TGCAGTGCTAGTCGACAGGGCAATCAGCCCCAGCATTTT
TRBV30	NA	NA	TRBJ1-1	CAWSIGPVNTEAFF	TGTGCCTGGAGTATTGGCCCAGTGAACACTGAAGCTTTCTTT
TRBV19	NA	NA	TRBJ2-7	CASSIRGNYEQYF	TGTGCCAGTAGTATTCGGGGTAACTACGAGCAGTACTTC
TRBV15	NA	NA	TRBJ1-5	CATSRDKGTPIRPQHF	TGTGCCACCAGCAGAGATAAGGGGACACCGATCCGGCCCCAGCATTTT
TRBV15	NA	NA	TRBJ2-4	CATSTPGGAKNIQYF	TGTGCCACCAGCACCCCCGGAGGGGCCAAAAACATTCAGTACTTC
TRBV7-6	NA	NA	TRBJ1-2	CATPGGYGYTF	TGTGCCACCCCCGGGGGATATGGCTACACCTTC
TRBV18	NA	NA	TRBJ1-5	CASSPLAGSNQPQHF	TGTGCCAGCTCACCACTAGCAGGGAGCAATCAGCCCCAGCATTTT
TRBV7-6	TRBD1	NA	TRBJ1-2	CASRPNPTGGYGYTF	TGTGCCAGCAGACCAAACCCCACAGGGGGCTATGGCTACACCTTC
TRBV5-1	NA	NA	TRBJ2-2	CASSSGNSGELFF	TGCGCCAGCAGCTCAGGGAACTCCGGGGAGCTGTTTTTT
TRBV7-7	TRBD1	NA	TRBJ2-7	CASSPGTDSYEQYF	TGTGCTAGCAGCCCTGGGACAGACTCCTACGAGCAGTACTTC
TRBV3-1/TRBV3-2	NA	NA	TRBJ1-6	CASSQGDRGSPLHF	TGTGCCAGCAGCCAGGGTGACAGAGGTTCACCCCTCCACTTT
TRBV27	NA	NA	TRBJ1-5	CASSLSMSTGGNQPQHF	TGTGCCAGCAGTTTATCGATGTCCACGGGGGGGAATCAGCCCCAGCATTTT
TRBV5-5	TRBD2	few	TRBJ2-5	CASSFSDGGAVETQYF	TGTGCCAGCAGCTTTAGCGACGGGGGGGCTGTTGAGACCCAGTACTTC
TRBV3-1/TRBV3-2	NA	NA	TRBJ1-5	CASSQSVGQPQHF	TGTGCCAGCAGCCAAAGCGTAGGTCAGCCCCAGCATTTT
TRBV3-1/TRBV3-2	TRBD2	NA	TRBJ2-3	CASRLAGNTDTQYF	TGTGCCAGTCGACTAGCGGGGAACACAGATACGCAGTATTTT